Below are 32 T cell receptor beta chains sequenced from a single sample in a study of patients and donors after allogeneic stem cell transplantation. In TCRdb, the RT-PCR reads were re-called with MiXCR into one record per CDR3 protein. The sample includes 900,000 to 1,000,000 distinct CDR3 sequences, approximately 19% of them seen just once. Sequenced input: blood, either unsorted or a sorted T cell fraction (not recorded which). The receptors here all came from a human donor who was either an allogeneic HSCT recipient or a stem cell or donor lymphocyte infusion donor (not recorded which). It is not recorded whose cells these are; they may come from a transplant donor.

This clonotype was detected a few times. The chain combines TRBV20-1 with TRBJ1-2; 9 bases match TRBD1. CDR1 and CDR2 (germline): DFQATT, SNEGSKA (reference sequence). CDR3 size: 13 residues. After removal of 3 bases from V and 4 bases from J, the junction contained 3 bases not matched to a gene. The chain's CDR3 is CSASTGGIYGYTF. The CDR3 bases are TGCAGTGCTAGCACAGGGGGCATCTATGGCTACACCTTC.

There are many counts of this clonotype. The J gene is TRBJ1-2, the V gene TRBV12-3 or TRBV12-4; the D is unclear. Trimming removed 5 bases from V and 7 bases from J, with 14 bases in between. The CDR3 length is 13 residues. This CDR3 reads CASSVTLSGGYTF. CDR3 DNA sequence: TGTGCCAGCAGTGTGACCCTCTCCGGTGGCTACACCTTC.

The rearrangement links TRBV5-5 to TRBJ2-7, with D perhaps TRBD2 (5 bases). Germline CDR1 SGHKS, CDR2 YYEKEE (reference sequence). V lost 0 bases to trimming and J lost 2 bases, with 9 bases between them. The CDR3 loop spans 14 amino acids. The CDR3: CASSLAGFPYEQYF. CDR3 nucleotides: TGTGCCAGCAGCTTGGCGGGATTCCCCTACGAGCAGTACTTC.

The V gene is TRBV12-3 or TRBV12-4, the J gene TRBJ2-4, with TRBD1 identical over 8 bases. The CDR3 totals 18 residues. V was clipped by 8 bases and J by 0 bases; unmatched bases: 15. This CDR3 reads CASVSGTGRSGAKNIQYF. For the CDR3, the DNA is TGTGCCAGCGTCTCAGGGACAGGCCGGAGTGGAGCCAAAAACATTCAGTACTTC.

Only a few counts were recorded for this clonotype. The chain joins TRBV6-2 or TRBV6-3 to TRBJ2-2; tentatively, D is TRBD2 (6 bases). V was pared by 6 bases and J by 1 base, with 12 bases between. The CDR3 sequence is 15 residues long. CDR1 MNHEY and CDR2 SVGEGT come from the germline V gene. CDR3 residues: CASSTGLLNTGELFF. The DNA for the CDR3 is TGTGCCAGCAGCACGGGACTCTTGAACACCGGGGAGCTGTTTTTT.

This clonotype occurred a few times. The chain combines TRBV12-3 or TRBV12-4 with TRBJ1-1; D is ambiguous. V dropped 7 bases and J dropped 2 bases, with 8 bases sitting between them. There are 12 residues in the CDR3. CDR3 nucleotides: TGTGCCAGCACCGAGGACAACACTGAAGCTTTCTTT. Protein product: CASTEDNTEAFF.

This clonotype was recorded at least ten times. The chain couples TRBV20-1 to TRBJ1-1; no definite D call. Trimming pared 0 bases from V and 1 base from J, leaving 12 bases between. The CDR3 has 15 residues. CDR1 and CDR2 from the germline V gene are DFQATT and SNEGSKA (reference sequence). The CDR3 sequence: CSARDLSQRNTEAFF. The CDR3 region has the DNA TGCAGTGCTAGAGATCTCTCACAGCGGAACACTGAAGCTTTCTTT.

This clonotype appeared a few times. This chain joins TRBV12-3 or TRBV12-4 and TRBJ1-2, with 7 bases that match TRBD1. J was trimmed by 5 bases and V by 2 bases; bases with no gene match: 11. The CDR3 covers 16 residues. The CDR3 here is CASSLSAGTEPYGYTF. The CDR3 nucleotides read TGTGCCAGCAGTTTATCCGCCGGGACAGAGCCGTATGGCTACACCTTC.

This sequence joins TRBV19 and TRBJ2-1; D unclear. Germline values: CDR1 LNHDA, CDR2 SQIVND (reference sequence). CDR3 size: 12 residues. The V end lost 1 base, the J end lost 8 bases, and 6 bases lay between the germline ends. CDR3 amino acids: CASSIAADEQFF. DNA of the CDR3: TGTGCCAGTAGTATAGCTGCGGATGAGCAGTTCTTC.

This clonotype was found a few times. The chain couples TRBV2 to TRBJ1-5; D call uncertain. Trimming cost V 8 bases and J 6 bases, with 11 bases left between them. The length of the CDR3 is 12 residues. Germline assignment: CDR1 SNHLY and CDR2 FYNNEI. DNA for the CDR3: TGTGCCAGCCGTTACCATGGTCAGCCCCAGCATTTT. This translates into CASRYHGQPQHF.

Worth noting for this clonotype: Germline is not matched at one junction end, which may reflect a read error. The gene calls are TRBV5-6 and TRBJ1-2; no firm D call. The CDR3 is 11 amino acids. CDR1 SGHDT and CDR2 YYEEEE come from the germline V gene. The CDR3 bases are TGTGCCAGCAGCTTGGGCTTAACCCTACTCTTC. It specifies CASSLGLTLLF. Filled out from reference TRBV5-6 and TRBJ1-2, the complete variable domain reads DAGVTQSPTHLIKTRGQQVTLRCSPKSGHDTVSWYQQALGQGPQFIFQYYEEEERQRGNFPDRFSGHQFPNYSSELNVNALLLGDSALYLCASSLGLTLLFGSGTRLTVV.

This clonotype was recorded only once. The chain recombines TRBV14 with TRBJ2-3; weak D call: TRBD2 (6 bases). The CDR3 is made up of 17 amino acids. The germline gives CDR1 SGHDN, CDR2 FVKESK. V was pared by 4 bases and J by 4 bases, with 21 bases between. This chain's CDR3 is CASSPPVAGWFADTQYF. As DNA, the CDR3 is TGTGCCAGCAGCCCGCCAGTCGCGGGGTGGTTCGCAGATACGCAGTATTTT.

This chain joins TRBV12-3 or TRBV12-4 and TRBJ1-2; TRBD1 is a possible D gene (5 bases). V was clipped by 4 bases and J by 8 bases, with 11 bases between them. The CDR3 sequence is 12 residues long. As DNA, the CDR3 is TGTGCCAGCAGTTACCCCGGGGACGGCTACACCTTC. It is translated as CASSYPGDGYTF.

The genes are TRBV6-5 and TRBJ2-7, with 12 bases aligning to TRBD2. J gave up 4 bases and V 2 bases, and 3 bases lay outside the gene matches. Germline V gene lookup returns CDR1 MNHEY and CDR2 SVGAGI. This CDR3 has 15 amino acids. The CDR3 loop reads CASSYTLAGGYEQYF. CDR3 DNA: TGTGCCAGCAGTTACACACTAGCGGGGGGATACGAGCAGTACTTC.

V is TRBV9 and J is TRBJ1-2; D unresolved. Germline CDR1 SGDLS, CDR2 YYNGEE. The CDR3 spans 16 residues. Trimming shortened V by 4 bases and J by 4 bases, and 20 bases separated the two germline ends. The CDR3 region has the DNA TGTGCCAGCAGCCTTCCTGAGGAGGATATAGGCTATGGCTACACCTTC. Amino acid sequence: CASSLPEEDIGYGYTF.

V and J are TRBV10-3 and TRBJ1-6; perhaps TRBD1 as D (6 bases). Per the germline V gene, CDR1 is ENHRY and CDR2 is SYGVKD. This CDR3 has 13 amino acids. V was pared by 5 bases and J by 9 bases, with 11 bases between. The CDR3 nucleotides are TGTGCCATCAGTCGGGACAAAGGTTCACCCCTCCACTTT. Encoded protein: CAISRDKGSPLHF.

This clonotype appeared a few times. This chain links TRBV29-1 with TRBJ1-2, with 9 bases that match TRBD1. CDR1 and CDR2 (germline): SQVTM, ANQGSEA. The CDR3 is made up of 14 amino acids. With V trimmed by 3 bases and J by 4 bases, 6 bases remained unmatched. This chain's CDR3 is CSVDTGGESYGYTF. The CDR3 bases are TGCAGCGTTGATACAGGGGGCGAGAGCTATGGCTACACCTTC.

This clonotype was counted at least ten times. The chain joins TRBV3-1 to TRBJ2-7; 7 bases fit TRBD1. The germline V gene has CDR1 LGHDT and CDR2 YNNKEL (reference sequence). This CDR3 comprises 14 residues. After removal of 0 bases from V and 7 bases from J, the junction contained 6 bases not matched to a gene. CDR3 region: CASSQDRQGNEQYF. CDR3 sequence (DNA): TGTGCCAGCAGCCAAGATCGACAGGGTAATGAGCAGTACTTC.

This clonotype appeared a few times. The chain has TRBV7-8 and TRBJ1-1; the D is unclear. The V and J ends lost 0 bases and 0 bases respectively, with 11 bases between them. This CDR3 spans 16 amino acids. Germline V gives CDR1 SGHVS, CDR2 FQNEAQ. The CDR3 here is CASSLAIGRLNTEAFF. CDR3 sequence (DNA): TGTGCCAGCAGCTTAGCGATCGGTCGGCTGAACACTGAAGCTTTCTTT.

Many counts were recorded for this clonotype. The gene calls are TRBV10-3 and TRBJ2-2; TRBD2 agrees at 12 bases. Germline V gene data show CDR1 as ENHRY and CDR2 as SYGVKD. Unmatched junction bases numbered 6, after V lost 6 bases and J lost 4 bases. The CDR3 totals 16 residues. DNA for the CDR3: TGTGCCATCAGGAGGCCGGGACTAGCGGGCACCGGGGAGCTGTTTTTT. It yields the protein CAIRRPGLAGTGELFF.

The chain employs TRBV2 and TRBJ2-3, with D maybe TRBD2 (6 bases). This CDR3 is 13 amino acids long. V lost 6 bases, J lost 6 bases, and 13 bases lay in between. In germline, CDR1 is SNHLY, CDR2 FYNNEI. The CDR3 region has the DNA TGTGCCAGCAGGCGGGACCTTTCCGATACGCAGTATTTT. Its translation: CASRRDLSDTQYF.

In its sample, this clonotype was seen many times. The rearrangement joins TRBV4-3 to TRBJ1-1, with 8 bases identical to TRBD1. Germline-derived CDR1 and CDR2 are LGHNA and YSLEER. Losses at the gene ends were 0 bases for V and 5 bases for J; bases not matched to a gene: 11. This CDR3 comprises 17 residues. CDR3 nucleotides: TGCGCCAGCAGCCAAGATCTGGGCCAGGGGGCGAGGACTGAAGCTTTCTTT. Translated, it gives CASSQDLGQGARTEAFF.

The genes are TRBV5-1 and TRBJ1-1; no reliable D call. The CDR3 is 14 residues long. V gave up 0 bases and J gave up 3 bases, with 9 bases separating them. From germline, CDR1 is SGHRS and CDR2 YFSETQ. In DNA form, the CDR3 reads TGCGCCAGCAGCTTGGAGGCCGGAGACACTGAAGCTTTCTTT. Translated: CASSLEAGDTEAFF.

The gene calls are TRBV19 and TRBJ2-7; no clear D gene. The CDR3 length is 11 residues. CDR1 LNHDA and CDR2 SQIVND come from the germline V gene (reference sequence). The V end lost 10 bases, the J end lost 5 bases, and 12 bases lay between the germline ends. This CDR3 reads CATLGDHEQYF. CDR3 nucleotides: TGTGCCACCTTAGGAGACCACGAGCAGTACTTC.

This clonotype was picked up a small number of times. The CDR3 region is CASSFLNGPTDTQYF. In nucleotides, the CDR3 is TGTGCCAGCAGTTTTTTGAACGGGCCCACAGATACGCAGTATTTT. This chain joins TRBV12-3 or TRBV12-4 and TRBJ2-3; D is undetermined. V was trimmed by 3 bases and J by 2 bases, leaving 12 bases between them. This CDR3 has 15 residues.

The chain carries TRBV7-2 and TRBJ1-5, with D perhaps TRBD1 (6 bases). Between the trimmed V and J ends, which lost 5 bases and 7 bases, there was a span of 12 bases. Per germline, CDR1 SGHTA and CDR2 FQGNSA. The CDR3 contains 13 residues. CDR3 region: CASSRDTYQPQHF. As DNA, the CDR3 is TGTGCCAGCAGCAGGGACACCTACCAGCCCCAGCATTTT.

V is TRBV20-1 and J is TRBJ1-2, with a tentative D call TRBD1 (6 bases). Trimming left V 5 bases short and J 0 bases short, with 13 bases between. Germline V lookup: CDR1 DFQATT, CDR2 SNEGSKA (reference sequence). CDR3 length: 14 amino acids. The CDR3, as DNA: TGCAGTGCTCCGTCGACAGGTTCTAACTATGGCTACACCTTC. Its translation is CSAPSTGSNYGYTF.

This clonotype was seen only a few times. The V and J genes are TRBV5-1 and TRBJ1-1; D unclear. CDR1 SGHRS and CDR2 YFSETQ come from the germline V gene. The CDR3 spans 12 residues. V was trimmed by 5 bases and J by 8 bases, leaving 13 bases between them. The CDR3 is CASRHHPLEAFF. The CDR3 DNA reads as TGCGCCAGCAGACATCATCCGCTCGAAGCTTTCTTT.

The rearrangement links TRBV3-1 to TRBJ2-1, with 15 nucleotides matching TRBD2. In germline, CDR1 is LGHDT, CDR2 YNNKEL (reference sequence). With V trimmed by 4 bases and J by 8 bases, 12 bases remained unmatched. This CDR3 is 18 amino acids long. The DNA of the CDR3 is TGTGCCAGCAGCCTCGGGACTAGCGGGAGGCCCTATTCCGATGAGCAGTTCTTC. Protein: CASSLGTSGRPYSDEQFF.

This clonotype was counted between two and nine times. This sequence joins TRBV4-3 and TRBJ1-1; D gene unclear. The V end was cut by 4 bases, the J end by 0 bases, with 12 bases between. The CDR3 covers 15 residues. The germline V gene encodes CDR1 LGHNA and CDR2 YSLEER. CDR3 sequence reads: CASSPRVSLNTEAFF. CDR3 nucleotides: TGCGCCAGCAGCCCAAGGGTCAGTCTGAACACTGAAGCTTTCTTT.

The V and J genes are TRBV9 and TRBJ2-7; a weak D match, TRBD1 (6 bases). Trimming pared 2 bases from V and 1 base from J, leaving 16 bases between. The CDR3 sequence is 16 residues long. Germline CDR1 reads SGDLS; CDR2 reads YYNGEE. CDR3 coding DNA: TGTGCCAGCAGCGTGGGACGGGACATACGATCCTACGAGCAGTACTTC. Translating it yields CASSVGRDIRSYEQYF.

The table lists this clonotype with a few counts. The CDR3 here is CAWNRQEEKLFF. The CDR3 coding sequence is TGTGCCTGGAACAGGCAGGAAGAAAAACTGTTTTTT. The chain combines TRBV30 with TRBJ1-4; a weak D match, TRBD1 (5 bases). The V end was cut by 4 bases, the J end by 8 bases, with 11 bases between. This CDR3 has 12 amino acids. Germline V lookup: CDR1 GTSNPN, CDR2 SVGIG (reference sequence).